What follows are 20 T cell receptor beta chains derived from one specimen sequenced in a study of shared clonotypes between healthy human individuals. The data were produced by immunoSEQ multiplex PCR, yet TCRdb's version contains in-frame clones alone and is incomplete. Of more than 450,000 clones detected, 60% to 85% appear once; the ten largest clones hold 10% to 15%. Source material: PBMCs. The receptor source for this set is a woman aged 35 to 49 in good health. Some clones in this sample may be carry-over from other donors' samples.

CDR3 DNA sequence: TGTGCCATCAGTGACGGACTAGCGGGAAAGAGCTCCTACAATGAGCAGTTCTTC. Residues: CAISDGLAGKSSYNEQFF. The chain combines TRBV10-3 with TRBJ2-1, with 12 bases lining up with TRBD2. This CDR3 region has 18 residues. The J segment lost 0 bases and the V segment lost 3 bases, leaving 6 bases of the junction unmatched. The V gene's germline CDR1 is ENHRY and CDR2 SYGVKD.

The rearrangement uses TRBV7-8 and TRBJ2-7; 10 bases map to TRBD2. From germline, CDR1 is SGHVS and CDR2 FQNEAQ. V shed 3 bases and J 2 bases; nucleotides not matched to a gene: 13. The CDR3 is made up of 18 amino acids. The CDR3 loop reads CASSFTSSRTSGTYEQYF. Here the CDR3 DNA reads TGTGCCAGCAGCTTTACTTCGTCTCGGACTAGCGGAACCTACGAGCAGTACTTC.

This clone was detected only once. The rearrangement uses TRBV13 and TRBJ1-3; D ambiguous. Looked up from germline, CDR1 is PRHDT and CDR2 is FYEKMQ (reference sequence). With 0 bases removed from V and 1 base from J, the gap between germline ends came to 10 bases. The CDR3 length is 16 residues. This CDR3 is CASSLGFGFSGNTIYF. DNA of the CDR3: TGTGCCAGCAGCTTAGGGTTCGGCTTTTCTGGAAACACCATATATTTT.

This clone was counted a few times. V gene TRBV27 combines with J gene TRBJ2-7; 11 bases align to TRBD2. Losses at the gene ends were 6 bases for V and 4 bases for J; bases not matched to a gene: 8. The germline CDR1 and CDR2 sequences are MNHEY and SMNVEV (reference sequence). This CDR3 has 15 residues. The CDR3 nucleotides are TGTGCCAGCAGCTCACTAGCGGGAGTTCTTTACGAGCAGTACTTC. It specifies CASSSLAGVLYEQYF.

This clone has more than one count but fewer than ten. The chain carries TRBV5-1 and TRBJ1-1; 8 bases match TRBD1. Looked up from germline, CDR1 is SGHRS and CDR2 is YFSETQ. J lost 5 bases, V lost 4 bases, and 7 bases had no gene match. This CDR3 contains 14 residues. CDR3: CASSIQGGLTEAFF. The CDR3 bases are TGCGCCAGCAGCATACAGGGGGGGTTAACTGAAGCTTTCTTT. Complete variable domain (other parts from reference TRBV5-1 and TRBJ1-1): KAGVTQTPRYLIKTRGQQVTLSCSPISGHRSVSWYQQTPGQGLQFLFEYFSETQRNKGNFPGRFSGRQFSNSRSEMNVSTLELGDSALYLCASSIQGGLTEAFFGQGTRLTVV.

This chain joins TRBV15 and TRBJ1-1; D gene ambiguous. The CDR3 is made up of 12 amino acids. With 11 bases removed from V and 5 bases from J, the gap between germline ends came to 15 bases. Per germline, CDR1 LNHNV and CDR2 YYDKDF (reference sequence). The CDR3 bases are TGTGCCGCCGCAAAGGGAGGGACTGAAGCTTTCTTT. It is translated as CAAAKGGTEAFF.

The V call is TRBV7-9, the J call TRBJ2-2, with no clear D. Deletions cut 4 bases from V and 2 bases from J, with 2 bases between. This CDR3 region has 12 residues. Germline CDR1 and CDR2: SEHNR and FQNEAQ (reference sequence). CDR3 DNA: TGTGCCAGCAGCTCTAACACCGGGGAGCTGTTTTTT. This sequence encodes CASSSNTGELFF.

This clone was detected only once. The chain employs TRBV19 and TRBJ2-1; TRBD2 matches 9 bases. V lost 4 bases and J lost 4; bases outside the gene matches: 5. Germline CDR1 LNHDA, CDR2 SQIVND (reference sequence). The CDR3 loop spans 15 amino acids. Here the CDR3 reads CASSTRGRGYNEQFF. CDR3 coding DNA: TGTGCCAGTAGTACCCGCGGGAGGGGTTACAATGAGCAGTTCTTC.

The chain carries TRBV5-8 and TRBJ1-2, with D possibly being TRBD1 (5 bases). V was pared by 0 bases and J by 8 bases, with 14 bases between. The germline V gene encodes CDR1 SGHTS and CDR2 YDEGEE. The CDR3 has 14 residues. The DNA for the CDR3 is TGTGCCAGCAGCTTGGTGTCGGGGGATGGAGGCTACACCTTC. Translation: CASSLVSGDGGYTF.

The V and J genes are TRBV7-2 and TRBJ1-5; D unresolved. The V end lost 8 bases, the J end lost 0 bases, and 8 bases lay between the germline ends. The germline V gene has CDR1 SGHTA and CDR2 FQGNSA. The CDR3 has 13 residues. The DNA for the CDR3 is TGTGCCAGCCAGGAGAATAGCAATCAGCCCCAGCATTTT. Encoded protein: CASQENSNQPQHF.

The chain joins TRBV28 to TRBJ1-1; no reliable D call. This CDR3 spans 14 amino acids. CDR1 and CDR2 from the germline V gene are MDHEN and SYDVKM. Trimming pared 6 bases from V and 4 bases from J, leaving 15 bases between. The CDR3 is CASRSREGGTEAFF. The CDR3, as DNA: TGTGCCAGCAGGAGCCGGGAGGGAGGCACTGAAGCTTTCTTT.

CDR3 in amino acids: CASSYSRYGNEQFF. The CDR3 DNA follows: TGTGCCAGCAGTTACTCGAGATACGGGAATGAGCAGTTCTTC. The chain joins TRBV6-5 to TRBJ2-1; D unresolved. The V end lost 0 bases, the J end lost 7 bases, and 10 bases lay between the germline ends. CDR1 is MNHEY and CDR2 is SVGAGI in the germline V gene. The CDR3 extends over 14 amino acids.

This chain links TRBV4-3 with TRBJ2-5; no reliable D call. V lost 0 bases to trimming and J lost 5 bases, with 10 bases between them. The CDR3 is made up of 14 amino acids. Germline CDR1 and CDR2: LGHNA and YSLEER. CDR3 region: CASSQDWGGETQYF. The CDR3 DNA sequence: TGCGCCAGCAGCCAAGACTGGGGTGGGGAGACCCAGTACTTC.

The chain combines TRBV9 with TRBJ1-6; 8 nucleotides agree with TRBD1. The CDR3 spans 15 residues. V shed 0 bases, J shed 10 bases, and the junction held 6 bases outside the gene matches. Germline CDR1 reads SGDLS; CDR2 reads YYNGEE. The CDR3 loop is CASSVGDRGISPLHF. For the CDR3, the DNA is TGTGCCAGCAGCGTAGGTGACAGGGGCATCTCACCCCTCCACTTT. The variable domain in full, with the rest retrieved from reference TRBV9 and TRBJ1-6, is DSGVTQTPKHLITATGQRVTLRCSPRSGDLSVYWYQQSLDQGLQFLIQYYNGEERAKGNILERFSAQQFPDLHSELNLSSLELGDSALYFCASSVGDRGISPLHFGNGTRLTVT.

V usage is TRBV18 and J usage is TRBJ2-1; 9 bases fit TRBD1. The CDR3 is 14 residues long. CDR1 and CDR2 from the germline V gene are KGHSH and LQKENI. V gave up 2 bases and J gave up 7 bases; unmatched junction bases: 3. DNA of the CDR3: TGTGCCAGCTCACCAAGGACAGGGGTGAATGAGCAGTTCTTC. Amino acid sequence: CASSPRTGVNEQFF.

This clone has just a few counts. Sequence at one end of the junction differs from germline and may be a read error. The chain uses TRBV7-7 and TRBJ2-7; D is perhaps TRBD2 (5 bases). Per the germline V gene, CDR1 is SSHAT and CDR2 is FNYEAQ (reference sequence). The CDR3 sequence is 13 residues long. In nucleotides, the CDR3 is TGTGCTAGCAGCTCCTTCGTCGGGGACGAGCAGTACTTC. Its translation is CASSSFVGDEQYF.

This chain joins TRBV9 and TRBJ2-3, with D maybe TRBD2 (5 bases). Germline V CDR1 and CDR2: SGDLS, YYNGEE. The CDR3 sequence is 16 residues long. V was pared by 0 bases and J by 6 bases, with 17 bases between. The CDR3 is CASSVGLAPSRDTQYF. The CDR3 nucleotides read TGTGCCAGCAGCGTAGGGCTAGCTCCTTCGAGGGATACGCAGTATTTT.

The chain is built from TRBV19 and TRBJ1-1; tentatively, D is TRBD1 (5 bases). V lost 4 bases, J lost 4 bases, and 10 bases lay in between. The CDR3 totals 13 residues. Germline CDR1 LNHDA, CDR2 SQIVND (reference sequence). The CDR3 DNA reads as TGTGCCAGTAGTACGATGGGGGGCACTGAAGCTTTCTTT. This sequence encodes CASSTMGGTEAFF.

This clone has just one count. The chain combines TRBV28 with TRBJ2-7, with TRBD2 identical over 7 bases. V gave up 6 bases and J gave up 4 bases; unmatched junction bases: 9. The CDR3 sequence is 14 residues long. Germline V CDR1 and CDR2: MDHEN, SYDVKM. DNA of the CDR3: TGTGCCAGCAGCTTAGAGCGGGGATGGTACGAGCAGTACTTC. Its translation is CASSLERGWYEQYF.

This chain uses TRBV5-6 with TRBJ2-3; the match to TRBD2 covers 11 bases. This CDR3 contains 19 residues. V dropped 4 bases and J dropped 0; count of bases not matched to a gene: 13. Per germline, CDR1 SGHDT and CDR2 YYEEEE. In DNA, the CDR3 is TGTGCCAGCAGCGGACGTAGCGGGAGGGCCCTCCCTAGCACAGATACGCAGTATTTT. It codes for CASSGRSGRALPSTDTQYF.